This entry lists 24 T cell receptor beta chains sequenced from one sample in a study of graft-versus-host responses after intestinal transplantation. Libraries were prepared by immunoSEQ multiplex PCR; TCRdb keeps only in-frame clonotypes and omits some of them. The repertoire consists of about 51,000 clones, with 85% to 95% occurring once and the leading ten covering about 0.23%. For these TCRs, the target antigens are not known. Sample: unstimulated CD8+ T cells sorted from spleen or lymph node cells, taken before transplant. The receptors come from a human donor who was the organ donor for an intestinal transplant.

The chain combines TRBV7-6 with TRBJ1-5; D perhaps matches TRBD1 (5 bases). Trimming removed 5 bases from V and 9 bases from J, with 14 bases in between. Germline CDR1 and CDR2: SGHVS and FNYEAQ. The CDR3 has 13 residues. This CDR3 reads CASSPGSYWPQHF. For the CDR3, the DNA is TGTGCCAGCAGCCCAGGGTCTTATTGGCCCCAGCATTTT.

The J gene is TRBJ2-2, the V gene TRBV9, with 7 nucleotides matching TRBD1. Germline V gene lookup returns CDR1 SGDLS and CDR2 YYNGEE. V shed 2 bases and J 7 bases; nucleotides not matched to a gene: 14. The CDR3 runs 17 residues. This chain's CDR3 is CASSVSLRQGQYGELFF. Written as DNA, the CDR3 is TGTGCCAGCAGCGTCTCATTAAGACAGGGCCAATACGGGGAGCTGTTTTTT. Full variable domain (rest looked up from reference TRBV9 and TRBJ2-2): DSGVTQTPKHLITATGQRVTLRCSPRSGDLSVYWYQQSLDQGLQFLIQYYNGEERAKGNILERFSAQQFPDLHSELNLSSLELGDSALYFCASSVSLRQGQYGELFFGEGSRLTVL.

This chain joins TRBV19 and TRBJ1-1; no clear D. This CDR3 has 11 residues. Germline assignment: CDR1 LNHDA and CDR2 SQIVND (reference sequence). V was shortened by 2 bases and J by 9 bases, with 7 bases between the two germline ends. CDR3: CASSIFSKAFF. The CDR3 DNA follows: TGTGCCAGTAGTATATTCAGTAAAGCTTTCTTT.

The chain couples TRBV30 to TRBJ2-6; D is undetermined. The CDR3 contains 12 residues. CDR1 is GTSNPN, CDR2 SVGIG, per germline (reference sequence). Trimming took 3 bases from V and 3 from J, leaving 3 bases between them. The CDR3 reads CAWSVGANVLTF. CDR3 in DNA: TGTGCCTGGAGCGTTGGGGCCAACGTCCTGACTTTC.

V is TRBV4-1 and J is TRBJ2-3, with no clear D. CDR1 is MGHRA, CDR2 YSYEKL, per germline. V shed 1 base and J shed 4 bases, with 6 bases lying between them. The CDR3 consists of 13 residues. The CDR3 sequence: CASSQGIPDTQYF. The CDR3 nucleotides read TGCGCCAGCAGCCAAGGTATCCCAGATACGCAGTATTTT.

The chain joins TRBV11-1 to TRBJ1-1; D uncertain. Germline V gives CDR1 SGHAT, CDR2 FQDESV (reference sequence). This CDR3 comprises 15 residues. Trimming removed 2 bases at V and 3 bases at J, with 13 bases between. The CDR3 nucleotides read TGTGCCAGCAGCTTAAACTTTGGCACAGACACTGAAGCTTTCTTT. This codes for CASSLNFGTDTEAFF.

This sequence joins TRBV27 and TRBJ1-2; D is ambiguous. Germline CDR1 is MNHEY and CDR2 is SMNVEV (reference sequence). V lost 2 bases and J 0 bases, leaving 4 bases between the germline ends. The length of the CDR3 is 13 residues. The CDR3 loop is CASSLGTNYGYTF. The CDR3 DNA follows: TGTGCCAGCAGTTTAGGGACTAACTATGGCTACACCTTC.

The V gene is TRBV27, the J gene TRBJ2-7; 7 nucleotides align to TRBD1. The V gene end was trimmed by 0 bases and the J gene end by 7 bases; junction bases not matched to a gene: 12. Germline V lookup: CDR1 MNHEY, CDR2 SMNVEV (reference sequence). The CDR3 consists of 16 residues. The CDR3 here is CASSLSWDSPFGEQYF. The CDR3, as DNA: TGTGCCAGCAGTTTATCGTGGGACAGCCCGTTTGGGGAGCAGTACTTC.

The chain is built from TRBV11-2 and TRBJ2-7, with D perhaps matching TRBD2 (6 bases). The germline gives CDR1 SGHAT, CDR2 FQNNGV. The CDR3 is 15 amino acids. V was cut by 5 bases and J by 2 bases, with 16 bases left in between. The CDR3 here is CASSPGGGAPYEQYF. Here the CDR3 DNA reads TGTGCCAGCAGCCCGGGCGGAGGGGCGCCCTACGAGCAGTACTTC.

The V gene is TRBV7-3, the J gene TRBJ2-2; either TRBD1 or TRBD2 may supply D (6 bases each). Germline V gives CDR1 SGHTA, CDR2 FQGTGA. Trimming pared 4 bases from V and 6 bases from J, leaving 9 bases between. The CDR3 has 13 amino acids. CDR3 loop: CASSSGAAGELFF. The CDR3, as DNA: TGTGCCAGCAGCTCGGGGGCGGCCGGGGAGCTGTTTTTT.

The chain is built from TRBV19 and TRBJ1-6; D is undetermined. The length of the CDR3 is 14 residues. With 10 bases removed from V and 3 bases from J, the gap between germline ends came to 13 bases. Germline CDR1 reads LNHDA; CDR2 reads SQIVND (reference sequence). The DNA of the CDR3 is TGTGCCACCAAGACCGAAAACTATAATTCACCCCTCCACTTT. Translating gives CATKTENYNSPLHF.

The V call is TRBV15, the J call TRBJ1-1; unclear D gene. The CDR3 length is 15 residues. Germline-derived CDR1 and CDR2 are LNHNV and YYDKDF (reference sequence). Trimming took 1 base from V and 7 from J, leaving 16 bases between them. The CDR3 region is CATSRGGEESGEAFF. The CDR3 DNA follows: TGTGCCACCAGCAGAGGCGGGGAAGAAAGTGGTGAAGCTTTCTTT.

The CDR3 DNA reads as TGTGCCAGCCGTCCAGAGGTCGGGGGCGGTTTCAGCAATCAGCCCCAGCATTTT. It yields the protein CASRPEVGGGFSNQPQHF. This chain links TRBV5-4 with TRBJ1-5; D is perhaps TRBD1 (6 bases). V was shortened by 7 bases and J by 1 base, with 24 bases between the two germline ends. In germline, CDR1 is SGHNT, CDR2 YYREEE (reference sequence). This CDR3 has 18 residues. Combining the CDR3 with reference TRBV5-4 and TRBJ1-5 gives the whole variable domain ETGVTQSPTHLIKTRGQQVTLRCSSQSGHNTVSWYQQALGQGPQFIFQYYREEENGRGNFPPRFSGLQFPNYSSELNVNALELDDSALYLCASRPEVGGGFSNQPQHFGDGTRLSIL.

This clone was observed a single time. The identical CDR3 is also encoded by other nucleotide sequences in the sample. The chain employs TRBV20-1 and TRBJ2-2; D gene unclear. This CDR3 contains 11 residues. Deletions cut 5 bases from V and 5 bases from J, with 6 bases between. Germline V gives CDR1 DFQATT, CDR2 SNEGSKA (reference sequence). CDR3 loop: CSALATGELFF. CDR3 nucleotides: TGCAGTGCTTTGGCGACCGGGGAGCTGTTTTTT.

The chain links TRBV5-1 to TRBJ1-2; 11 nucleotides agree with TRBD1. Looked up from germline, CDR1 is SGHRS and CDR2 is YFSETQ. This CDR3 has 14 residues. Unmatched junction bases numbered 1, after V lost 3 bases and J lost 3 bases. CDR3 protein: CASSWTGGDYGYTF. CDR3 in DNA: TGCGCCAGCAGCTGGACAGGGGGCGACTATGGCTACACCTTC.

V and J are TRBV11-3 and TRBJ2-3, with 7 bases matching TRBD2. There are 17 residues in the CDR3. With V trimmed by 5 bases and J by 0 bases, 11 bases remained unmatched. Germline CDR1 is SGHNT and CDR2 is YENEEA. This CDR3 is CASSPARLAASTDTQYF. The CDR3, as DNA: TGTGCCAGCAGCCCCGCCCGGCTAGCGGCAAGCACAGATACGCAGTATTTT.

The chain uses TRBV2 and TRBJ2-7, with D possibly TRBD1 on 6 matching bases. CDR1 and CDR2 from the germline V gene are SNHLY and FYNNEI. The germline V and J ends were trimmed by 3 bases and 2 bases, with 14 bases remaining between them. The CDR3 covers 15 residues. As DNA, the CDR3 is TGTGCCAGCAGTGACTCCGCAGGGGACCCCTACGAGCAGTACTTC. The encoded protein is CASSDSAGDPYEQYF.

This rearrangement joins TRBV11-3 to TRBJ2-5; D is uncertain. TRBJ2-7 matches the DNA end more closely, so the J call is doubtful. CDR3 length: 12 amino acids. CDR1 and CDR2 from the germline V gene are SGHNT and YENEEA. The CDR3 nucleotides are TGTGCCAGCAGCGGACGGTCCTACGAGCAGTACTTC. It yields the protein CASSGRSYEQYF.

The CDR3 coding sequence is TGTGCCAGCAGTTTGAACTCAGGGGGCTCCTACGAGCAGTACTTC. Encoded protein: CASSLNSGGSYEQYF. V gene TRBV6-6 combines with J gene TRBJ2-7, with TRBD1 identical over 7 bases. This CDR3 comprises 15 residues. Germline trimming cut 4 bases from V and 0 bases from J; bases unmatched to any gene: 6. In germline, CDR1 is MNHNY, CDR2 SVGAGI (reference sequence).

This chain connects TRBV27 to TRBJ1-3; tentative D call: TRBD1 (6 bases). The CDR3 extends over 15 amino acids. Trimming removed 3 bases at V and 0 bases at J, with 9 bases between. CDR1 MNHEY and CDR2 SMNVEV come from the germline V gene (reference sequence). This chain's CDR3 is CASSLSTGSGNTIYF. In DNA form, the CDR3 reads TGTGCCAGCAGTTTGTCGACAGGCTCTGGAAACACCATATATTTT.

This chain joins TRBV9 and TRBJ1-6; D is possibly TRBD1 (5 bases). Germline loops: CDR1 SGDLS, CDR2 YYNGEE. The CDR3 has 14 amino acids. V was pared by 3 bases and J by 9 bases, with 13 bases between. CDR3 region: CASSAGGEPSPLHF. CDR3 sequence (DNA): TGTGCCAGCAGCGCGGGAGGGGAGCCTTCACCCCTCCACTTT.

This chain links TRBV7-8 with TRBJ2-7; either TRBD1 or TRBD2 may supply D (5 bases each). The ends were cut back, 5 bases at V and 6 bases at J, with 20 bases in the middle. CDR1 SGHVS and CDR2 FQNEAQ come from the germline V gene. The CDR3 consists of 15 residues. The CDR3 DNA reads as TGTGCCAGCAGCCCCCGGAACGGGGCTTGGGGCGAGCAGTACTTC. As protein: CASSPRNGAWGEQYF.

V and J are TRBV15 and TRBJ2-1; 7 bases line up with TRBD1. Germline CDR1 and CDR2: LNHNV and YYDKDF (reference sequence). This CDR3 has 15 residues. Trimming took 4 bases from V and 10 from J; bases not matched to a gene: 13. The CDR3 loop reads CATSIDRQGDWEQFF. The CDR3 nucleotides read TGTGCCACCAGCATAGACCGCCAGGGGGATTGGGAGCAGTTCTTC.

The V gene is TRBV15, the J gene TRBJ2-7; possible D gene TRBD2, 6 bases. Germline-derived CDR1 and CDR2 are LNHNV and YYDKDF (reference sequence). The CDR3 totals 14 residues. The V and J ends lost 1 base and 2 bases respectively, with 9 bases between them. For the CDR3, the DNA is TGTGCCACCAGCAGAGGAGGGGAGGCCTACGAGCAGTACTTC. Amino acids: CATSRGGEAYEQYF. The complete variable domain, with remaining parts taken from reference TRBV15 and TRBJ2-7, reads DAMVIQNPRYQVTQFGKPVTLSCSQTLNHNVMYWYQQKSSQAPKLLFHYYDKDFNNEADTPDNFQSRRPNTSFCFLDIRSPGLGDTAMYLCATSRGGEAYEQYFGPGTRLTVT.